Sequencing of this T cell receptor beta chain was carried out in a study of T cells after yellow fever vaccination. This clonotype was counted between two and nine times. The CDR3 spans 16 residues. Deletions cut 2 bases from V and 7 bases from J, with 20 bases between. From germline, CDR1 is GTSNPN and CDR2 SVGIG (reference sequence). TCRdb used MiXCR to reprocess the 5' RACE reads, holding one entry per CDR3 protein. The sample lists hundreds of thousands of distinct CDR3 sequences; roughly 20% were seen once. The chain couples TRBV30 to TRBJ1-4, with no clear D. Sequenced material: PBMCs, taken before the yellow fever booster vaccination. The TCR originated in a man in his late teens or twenties who received the YFV17D yellow fever vaccine. CDR3 amino acids: CAWSQWALGGTEKLFF. In DNA form, the CDR3 reads TGTGCCTGGAGTCAATGGGCCCTCGGTGGTACTGAAAAACTGTTTTTT.